This is a list of T cell receptor beta chains from one sample in a study of T cell repertoires in cytomegalovirus infection. TCRdb reanalysed the reads using MiXCR and keeps one entry per CDR3 protein. The sample lists roughly 860,000 distinct CDR3 sequences, 30% to 35% occurring once. Their antigens remain unidentified. Sequences were derived from cultured CD8+ T cells from PBMCs, sampled from culture after CMV antigen stimulation. These receptors were collected from a human donor in good health (CMV status not recorded). Some clones in this sample may be carry-over from other donors' samples. Both conserved end residues are part of each CDR3. The D gene is left open where the match is weak. Size is stated for part of the rows, as once, few or many counts, or as a class when the clone is expanded.

d_call	clone_size	v_call	j_call	cdr3_aa	cdr3_nt
-	-	TRBV4-1	TRBJ1-6	CASSQVVSYNSPLHF	TGCGCCAGCAGCCAAGTCGTCTCCTATAATTCACCCCTCCACTTT
-	few	TRBV2	TRBJ2-1	CASLAGRDEQFF	TGTGCCAGCCTGGCGGGTAGGGATGAGCAGTTCTTC
-	few	TRBV6-2/TRBV6-3	TRBJ2-3	CASEPSPRTDTQYF	TGTGCCAGCGAGCCTAGCCCACGCACAGATACGCAGTATTTT
-	-	TRBV19	TRBJ2-5	CATRPDPGAGETQYF	TGTGCCACTAGGCCCGATCCGGGGGCAGGCGAGACCCAGTACTTC
TRBD1	few	TRBV28	TRBJ1-4	CASTRYRGLSEKLFF	TGTGCCAGTACGAGATACAGGGGGCTTTCGGAGAAACTGTTTTTT
-	many	TRBV7-8	TRBJ2-3	CASSLWGGPTDTQYF	TGTGCCAGCAGCTTATGGGGGGGGCCCACAGATACGCAGTATTTT
-	-	TRBV10-3	TRBJ2-4	CAAGGNIQYF	TGTGCCGCTGGGGGGAACATTCAGTACTTC
-	-	TRBV6-2/TRBV6-3	TRBJ2-3	CASSYYGLTDTQYF	TGTGCCAGCAGTTACTACGGACTTACAGATACGCAGTATTTT
TRBD1	-	TRBV7-9	TRBJ1-2	CASTPTGRDYGYTF	TGTGCCAGTACCCCGACAGGGAGGGACTATGGCTACACCTTC
-	few	TRBV6-5	TRBJ2-2	CASSYSQRGGTGELFF	TGTGCCAGCAGTTACTCCCAGAGGGGGGGCACCGGGGAGCTGTTTTTT